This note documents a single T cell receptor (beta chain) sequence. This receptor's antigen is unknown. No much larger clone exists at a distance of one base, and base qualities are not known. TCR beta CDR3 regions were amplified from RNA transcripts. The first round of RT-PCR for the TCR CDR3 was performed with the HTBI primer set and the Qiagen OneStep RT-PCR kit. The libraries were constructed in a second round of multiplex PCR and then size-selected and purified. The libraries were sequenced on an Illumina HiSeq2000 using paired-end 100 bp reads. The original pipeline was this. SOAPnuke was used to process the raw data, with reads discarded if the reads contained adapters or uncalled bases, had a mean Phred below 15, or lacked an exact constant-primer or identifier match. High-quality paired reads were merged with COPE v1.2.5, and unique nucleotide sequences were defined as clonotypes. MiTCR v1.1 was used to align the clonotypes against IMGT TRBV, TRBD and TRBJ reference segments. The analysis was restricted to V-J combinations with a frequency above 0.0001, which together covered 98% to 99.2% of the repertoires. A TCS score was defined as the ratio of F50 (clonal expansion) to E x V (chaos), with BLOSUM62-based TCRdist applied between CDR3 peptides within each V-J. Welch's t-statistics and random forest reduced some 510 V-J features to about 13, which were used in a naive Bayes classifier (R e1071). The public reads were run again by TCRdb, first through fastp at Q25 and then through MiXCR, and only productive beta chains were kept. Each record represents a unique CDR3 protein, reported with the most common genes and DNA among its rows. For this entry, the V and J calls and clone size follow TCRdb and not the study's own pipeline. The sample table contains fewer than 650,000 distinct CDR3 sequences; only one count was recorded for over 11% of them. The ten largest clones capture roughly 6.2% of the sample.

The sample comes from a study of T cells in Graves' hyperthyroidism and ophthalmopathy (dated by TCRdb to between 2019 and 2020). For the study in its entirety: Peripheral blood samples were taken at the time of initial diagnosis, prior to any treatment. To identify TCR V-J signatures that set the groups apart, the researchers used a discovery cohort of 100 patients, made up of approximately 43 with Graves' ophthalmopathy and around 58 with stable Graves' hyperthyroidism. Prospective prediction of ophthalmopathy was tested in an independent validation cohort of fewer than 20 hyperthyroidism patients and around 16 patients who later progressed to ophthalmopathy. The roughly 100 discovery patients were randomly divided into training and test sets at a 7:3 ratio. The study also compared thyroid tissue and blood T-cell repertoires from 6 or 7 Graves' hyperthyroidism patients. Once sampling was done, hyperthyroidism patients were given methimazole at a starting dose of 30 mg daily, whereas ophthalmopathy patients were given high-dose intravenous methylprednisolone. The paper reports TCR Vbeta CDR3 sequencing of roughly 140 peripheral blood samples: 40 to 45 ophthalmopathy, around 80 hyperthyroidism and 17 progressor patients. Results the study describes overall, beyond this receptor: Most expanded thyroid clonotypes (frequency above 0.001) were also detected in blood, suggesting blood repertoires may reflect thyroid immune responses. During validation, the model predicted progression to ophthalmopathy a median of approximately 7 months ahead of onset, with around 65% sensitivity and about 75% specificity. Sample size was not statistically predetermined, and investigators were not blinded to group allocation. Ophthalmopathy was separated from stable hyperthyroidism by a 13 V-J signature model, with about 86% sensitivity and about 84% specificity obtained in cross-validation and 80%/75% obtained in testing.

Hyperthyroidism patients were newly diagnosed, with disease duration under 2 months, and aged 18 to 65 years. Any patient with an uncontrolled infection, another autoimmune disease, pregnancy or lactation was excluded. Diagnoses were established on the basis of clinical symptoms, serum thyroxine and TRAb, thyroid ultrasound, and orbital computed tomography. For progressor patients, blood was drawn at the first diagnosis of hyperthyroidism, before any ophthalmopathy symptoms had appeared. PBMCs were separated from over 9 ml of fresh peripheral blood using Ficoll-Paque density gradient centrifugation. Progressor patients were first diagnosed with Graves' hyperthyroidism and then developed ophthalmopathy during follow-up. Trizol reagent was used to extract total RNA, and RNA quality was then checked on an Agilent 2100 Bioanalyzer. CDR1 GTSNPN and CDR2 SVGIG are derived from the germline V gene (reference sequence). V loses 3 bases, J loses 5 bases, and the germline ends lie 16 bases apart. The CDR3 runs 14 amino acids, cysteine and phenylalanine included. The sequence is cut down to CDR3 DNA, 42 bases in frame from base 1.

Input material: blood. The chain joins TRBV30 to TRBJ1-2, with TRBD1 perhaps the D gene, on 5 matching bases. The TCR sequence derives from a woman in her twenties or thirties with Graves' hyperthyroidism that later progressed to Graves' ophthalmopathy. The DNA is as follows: TGTGCCTGGAGCCGGGGCGTCGGCGGGTATGGCTACACCTTC. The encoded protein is CAWSRGVGGYGYTF.